This TCR beta chain was documented in a study of vaccination and CD4 T cells after COVID-19. Study overall: Six males and four females, two Hispanic, made up the convalescents. Cultures designated as controls were supplied with a CEFX pool, an HIV-1 Nef pool, or no peptide.

Treatment reported: approximately nine-day PBMC culture with coronavirus spike peptide pools or control peptides (ViraFEST assay). Using peptide pools, antigen-specific T cells were expanded in ViraFEST before TCRs were sequenced. Sequenced with the Oncomine TCR Beta short-read assay was DNA taken from cultured CD4+ T cells. Each CDR3 protein is one row after TCRdb ran MiXCR on the PCR reads. The sample has thousands of distinct CDR3 sequences, around 70% seen once; the top ten hold around a third. In germline, CDR1 is SGHDT, CDR2 YYEEEE. The CDR3 has 15 amino acids. The V and J ends lost 1 base and 3 bases, in that order; junction bases with no gene match: 5. As for this clonotype: The antigen remains undetermined.

Sequenced input: CD4+ T cells from blood, cultured in vitro. The gene calls are TRBV5-6 and TRBJ1-2; TRBD1 aligns across 8 bases. The receptor was isolated from a human donor who had recovered from COVID-19. This chain's CDR3 is CASSLSPTGDYGYTF. The CDR3 DNA is TGTGCCAGCAGCTTGTCCCCGACAGGGGACTATGGCTACACCTTC.